Shown below are 29 T cell receptor beta chains from a single sample sequenced in a study of cytomegalovirus exposure and HLA in healthy donors. The PCR made use of 60 Vbeta and 13 Jbeta primers. Clones were read by immunoSEQ multiplex PCR, and TCRdb kept only the in-frame ones, dropping some. The repertoire holds 100,000 to 150,000 clones, with about 83% as singletons. Sequenced material: PBMCs. The receptor set was obtained from a man younger than 45 in good health and CMV-seronegative.

J is TRBJ2-4 and V is TRBV27; D may be TRBD1 (6 bases). The V gene lost 3 bases and the J gene lost 4 bases, with 13 bases spanning the gap. This CDR3 contains 15 residues. CDR1 is MNHEY and CDR2 is SMNVEV in the germline V gene (reference sequence). The CDR3 region is CASSFGQGKKNIQYF. The CDR3 DNA is TGTGCCAGCAGTTTTGGGCAGGGGAAGAAAAACATTCAGTACTTC.

The V and J genes are TRBV5-1 and TRBJ2-7, with 9 bases lining up with TRBD1. Germline loops: CDR1 SGHRS, CDR2 YFSETQ. V was pared by 4 bases and J by 3 bases, with 5 bases of the junction left unmatched. The CDR3 extends over 14 amino acids. CDR3 loop: CASSQGQGGYEQYF. CDR3 in DNA: TGCGCCAGCAGCCAGGGACAGGGCGGCTACGAGCAGTACTTC.

This clone was counted once. The V call is TRBV7-2, the J call TRBJ1-1, with D tentatively TRBD1 (6 bases). V shed 5 bases and J shed 5 bases, with 18 bases lying between them. The germline V gene has CDR1 SGHTA and CDR2 FQGNSA. This CDR3 comprises 15 residues. CDR3 loop: CASSPSGTPTTEAFF. CDR3 coding DNA: TGTGCCAGCAGCCCATCCGGGACACCCACTACTGAAGCTTTCTTT.

In its sample, this clone was seen once. V is TRBV19 and J is TRBJ1-1; TRBD1 matches at 8 bases. This CDR3 has 15 amino acids. V shed 5 bases and J 6 bases; nucleotides not matched to a gene: 11. Germline V gene data show CDR1 as LNHDA and CDR2 as SQIVND (reference sequence). This CDR3 is CASSPRDRRPPEAFF. The CDR3 DNA reads as TGTGCCAGTAGTCCCCGGGACAGGCGCCCCCCTGAAGCTTTCTTT.

The chain links TRBV30 to TRBJ2-7; 8 bases line up with TRBD1. This CDR3 has 15 amino acids. The germline V gene encodes CDR1 GTSNPN and CDR2 SVGIG (reference sequence). V lost 4 bases, J lost 1 base, and 9 bases stayed unmatched. The CDR3 loop reads CAWTKQQGGSYEQYF. CDR3 nucleotide sequence: TGTGCCTGGACAAAACAACAGGGGGGTTCCTACGAGCAGTACTTC.

The rearrangement joins TRBV5-6 to TRBJ2-2; a possible D gene is TRBD2 (6 bases). Trimming took off 5 bases at V and 5 bases at J, with 10 bases between the two ends. Germline loops: CDR1 SGHDT, CDR2 YYEEEE. The CDR3 runs to 13 residues. The CDR3 reads CASRSGRTGELFF. CDR3 nucleotides: TGTGCCAGCAGGTCAGGGAGGACCGGGGAGCTGTTTTTT.

The genes are TRBV28 and TRBJ1-1, with 7 nucleotides matching TRBD1. Germline lookup yields CDR1 MDHEN and CDR2 SYDVKM. This CDR3 has 19 residues. Trimming at V came to 6 bases and at J to 1 base, leaving 20 bases not matched to a gene. The CDR3 loop is CASSNLLMTGRFPNTEAFF. In DNA form, the CDR3 reads TGTGCCAGCAGCAATCTCCTTATGACAGGGAGGTTCCCGAACACTGAAGCTTTCTTT.

The chain combines TRBV30 with TRBJ1-6, with TRBD1 matching over 9 bases. The CDR3 is 15 amino acids. Germline V CDR1 and CDR2: GTSNPN, SVGIG (reference sequence). V shed 0 bases, J shed 3 bases, and the junction held 0 bases outside the gene matches. Here the CDR3 reads CAWSVGQGYNSPLHF. As DNA, the CDR3 is TGTGCCTGGAGTGTGGGACAGGGCTATAATTCACCCCTCCACTTT.

This clone was detected only once. The chain carries TRBV7-8 and TRBJ1-1; D gene uncertain. Trimming stripped 4 bases from V and 0 bases from J, with 12 bases between. The CDR3 totals 15 residues. CDR1 and CDR2 from the germline V gene are SGHVS and FQNEAQ. The CDR3 here is CASSSFVAMNTEAFF. The CDR3 DNA reads TGTGCCAGCAGCTCTTTCGTAGCGATGAACACTGAAGCTTTCTTT.

This chain connects TRBV19 to TRBJ2-2, with D perhaps TRBD2 (6 bases). The V end was cut by 5 bases, the J end by 7 bases, with 14 bases between. Per the germline V gene, CDR1 is LNHDA and CDR2 is SQIVND (reference sequence). This CDR3 contains 14 residues. The CDR3 bases are TGTGCCAGTAGTCGGGCAGGGAGGAACGGGGAGCTGTTTTTT. Protein product: CASSRAGRNGELFF.

The gene calls are TRBV7-9 and TRBJ2-1; D is unclear. V lost 5 bases, J lost 8 bases, and 10 bases lay in between. Germline assignment: CDR1 SEHNR and CDR2 FQNEAQ (reference sequence). The CDR3 spans 12 residues. The chain's CDR3 is CASSPPIDEQFF. CDR3 sequence (DNA): TGTGCCAGCAGCCCCCCCATAGATGAGCAGTTCTTC.

The V call is TRBV5-1, the J call TRBJ2-1; TRBD1 is a possible D gene (6 bases). The V gene's germline CDR1 is SGHRS and CDR2 YFSETQ. V was clipped by 4 bases and J by 4 bases, with 12 bases between them. This CDR3 comprises 14 residues. The CDR3 sequence is CASSHGGQYNEQFF. CDR3 in DNA: TGCGCCAGCAGCCATGGAGGACAGTACAATGAGCAGTTCTTC.

The chain couples TRBV6-4 to TRBJ1-2; 8 bases map to TRBD1. After removal of 5 bases from V and 4 bases from J, the junction contained 12 bases not matched to a gene. Looked up from germline, CDR1 is MRHNA and CDR2 is SNTAGT. The CDR3 has 16 residues. The DNA of the CDR3 is TGTGCCAGCAGTTTGACAGGGGACACCTTTCCCTATGGCTACACCTTC. Translated, it gives CASSLTGDTFPYGYTF.

This chain connects TRBV6-5 to TRBJ2-5; D is possibly TRBD2 (6 bases). The J call may be wrong; the DNA end is better matched by TRBJ2-7. There are 14 residues in the CDR3. CDR1 is MNHEY and CDR2 is SVGAGI in the germline V gene. CDR3 coding DNA: TGTGCCAGCAGTTACTCCCGGACTACATACGAGCAGTACTTC. It yields the protein CASSYSRTTYEQYF.

V and J are TRBV27 and TRBJ1-1; 7 bases fit TRBD1. Germline V gene sequence: CDR1 MNHEY, CDR2 SMNVEV (reference sequence). J was trimmed by 5 bases and V by 8 bases; bases with no gene match: 11. The CDR3 spans 14 residues. CDR3 coding DNA: TGTGCCAGCTGGTGGAGGGGGCGTGGGACTGAAGCTTTCTTT. This codes for CASWWRGRGTEAFF.

The chain has TRBV6-1 and TRBJ1-2; tentatively, D is TRBD1 (5 bases). CDR1 is MNHNS and CDR2 is SASEGT in the germline V gene. This CDR3 is 11 amino acids long. V was trimmed by 6 bases and J by 11 bases, leaving 13 bases between them. The CDR3 loop reads CASRQGHLYTF. The CDR3, as DNA: TGTGCCAGCAGGCAAGGACATCTTTACACCTTC.

The chain couples TRBV28 to TRBJ1-2; no reliable D call. CDR3 length: 12 residues. Germline CDR1 and CDR2: MDHEN and SYDVKM. Trimming removed 4 bases at V and 1 base at J, with 4 bases between. In DNA form, the CDR3 reads TGTGCCAGCAGTTCTAATAACTATGGCTACACCTTC. This translates into CASSSNNYGYTF.

The gene calls are TRBV6-5 and TRBJ1-2, with 8 bases identical to TRBD1. This CDR3 comprises 14 residues. The germline V gene has CDR1 MNHEY and CDR2 SVGAGI. Trimming cost V 2 bases and J 8 bases; bases outside gene matches: 7. DNA for the CDR3: TGTGCCAGCAGTTACGACAGGGGTAGAAACGGCTACACCTTC. This gives the protein CASSYDRGRNGYTF.

The rearrangement uses TRBV7-9 and TRBJ2-2, with 10 bases fitting TRBD1. V trimming: 4 bases; J trimming: 4 bases; junction bases outside the gene matches: 0. CDR3 length: 14 amino acids. Per the germline V gene, CDR1 is SEHNR and CDR2 is FQNEAQ (reference sequence). The CDR3 reads CASSWTGGTGELFF. DNA for the CDR3: TGTGCCAGCAGCTGGACAGGGGGCACCGGGGAGCTGTTTTTT.

The chain has TRBV7-6 and TRBJ2-2, with 7 bases lining up with TRBD2. CDR1 SGHVS and CDR2 FNYEAQ come from the germline V gene. The CDR3 spans 15 residues. V shed 5 bases, J shed 6 bases, and the junction held 9 bases outside the gene matches. This chain's CDR3 is CASSNPGTKSGELFF. CDR3 sequence (DNA): TGTGCCAGCAGCAATCCCGGGACTAAATCCGGGGAGCTGTTTTTT.

V is TRBV7-2 and J is TRBJ1-2, with a possible D match to TRBD1 (6 bases). The V end lost 0 bases, the J end lost 8 bases, and 19 bases lay between the germline ends. Germline lookup yields CDR1 SGHTA and CDR2 FQGNSA. The CDR3 covers 16 residues. The DNA for the CDR3 is TGTGCCAGCAGCTTAGCGCTAGGACAGTTGAGTGGCGGCTACACCTTC. It is translated as CASSLALGQLSGGYTF.

The chain carries TRBV4-1 and TRBJ1-1; D gene ambiguous. Trimming left V 2 bases short and J 5 bases short, with 15 bases between. Germline assignment: CDR1 MGHRA and CDR2 YSYEKL. The CDR3 covers 15 residues. The CDR3: CASSQPRPGTTEAFF. The CDR3 coding sequence is TGCGCCAGCAGCCAACCTCGACCGGGAACGACTGAAGCTTTCTTT.

This sequence joins TRBV19 and TRBJ1-3; D unclear. Per the germline V gene, CDR1 is LNHDA and CDR2 is SQIVND (reference sequence). The CDR3 contains 15 residues. V lost 3 bases, J lost 0 bases, and 9 bases lay in between. The CDR3 protein is CASSIGAFSGNTIYF. The CDR3, as DNA: TGTGCCAGTAGTATCGGTGCCTTCTCTGGAAACACCATATATTTT.

This clone was seen a few times. The chain has TRBV28 and TRBJ2-3; 11 bases agree with TRBD2. The ends lost 2 bases at V and 8 bases at J; junction bases unmatched: 15. The CDR3 loop spans 18 amino acids. The germline V gene has CDR1 MDHEN and CDR2 SYDVKM. The chain's CDR3 is CASSLDQGTSGRTSTQYF. The CDR3 region has the DNA TGTGCCAGCAGTTTAGACCAGGGGACTAGCGGACGGACCAGTACGCAGTATTTT.

V and J are TRBV5-4 and TRBJ1-4; possibly TRBD1 for D (5 bases). Trimming pared 6 bases from V and 8 bases from J, leaving 20 bases between. This CDR3 comprises 15 residues. Per the germline V gene, CDR1 is SGHNT and CDR2 is YYREEE (reference sequence). The CDR3 here is CASTKVGGSEEKLFF. CDR3 sequence (DNA): TGTGCCAGCACCAAGGTGGGGGGGTCTGAGGAAAAACTGTTTTTT. The whole variable domain, filled in from reference TRBV5-4 and TRBJ1-4, reads ETGVTQSPTHLIKTRGQQVTLRCSSQSGHNTVSWYQQALGQGPQFIFQYYREEENGRGNFPPRFSGLQFPNYSSELNVNALELDDSALYLCASTKVGGSEEKLFFGSGTQLSVL.

This clone was seen a few times. Other nucleotide sequences in the sample specify the same CDR3. The chain employs TRBV6-4 and TRBJ2-1, with 11 bases that match TRBD2. Unmatched junction bases numbered 1, after V lost 0 bases and J lost 6 bases. Per germline, CDR1 MRHNA and CDR2 SNTAGT. This CDR3 is built from 15 residues. The CDR3 coding sequence is TGTGCCAGCAGTGACTCTAGCGGGGGGGCCAATGAGCAGTTCTTC. Translation gives CASSDSSGGANEQFF.

This clone was detected only once. The rearrangement links TRBV28 to TRBJ2-2, with D possibly TRBD1 on 5 matching bases. The length of the CDR3 is 17 residues. V was clipped by 6 bases and J by 8 bases, with 25 bases between them. CDR1 is MDHEN, CDR2 SYDVKM, per germline. The CDR3 here is CASRETSSGPLGGELFF. The CDR3 region has the DNA TGTGCCAGCAGAGAGACCAGTTCAGGGCCCCTTGGTGGGGAGCTGTTTTTT.

Turning to this clone: The same CDR3 is also encoded by other DNA sequences in this sample. V is TRBV7-2 and J is TRBJ1-2, with TRBD1 matching 10 bases. The CDR3 spans 14 residues. J lost 8 bases, V lost 4 bases, and 7 bases had no gene match. The germline gives CDR1 SGHTA, CDR2 FQGNSA. The CDR3 reads CASSSDRGERGYTF. For the CDR3, the DNA is TGTGCCAGCAGCTCGGACAGGGGGGAGAGAGGCTACACCTTC.

V usage is TRBV19 and J usage is TRBJ2-2, with TRBD1 identical over 7 bases. This CDR3 is built from 14 residues. Germline values: CDR1 LNHDA, CDR2 SQIVND (reference sequence). V lost 4 bases, J lost 3 bases, and 2 bases stayed unmatched. The chain's CDR3 is CASSTDRDTGELFF. The CDR3 DNA follows: TGTGCCAGTAGTACCGACAGGGACACCGGGGAGCTGTTTTTT.